The 2 T cell receptor beta chains below come from one sample, sequenced in a study of neurological immune-mediated disorders. TCRdb reprocessed the 5' RACE reads via MiXCR and lists one record per CDR3 protein. The profile shows about 60,000 distinct CDR3 sequences, around 4% of them singletons. The source material was PBMCs. The receptors were gathered from a man aged 30 to 45 with multiple sclerosis.

This clonotype came up many times. V usage is TRBV7-6 and J usage is TRBJ2-1; 8 nucleotides agree with TRBD2. CDR3 length: 18 amino acids. Germline V gives CDR1 SGHVS, CDR2 FNYEAQ. The V gene end was trimmed by 1 base and the J gene end by 5 bases; junction bases not matched to a gene: 13. CDR3 in DNA: TGTGCCAGCAGCTTAGGTCCCCGCGGCGGGAGGAGGGACAATGAGCAGTTCTTC. Its protein product is CASSLGPRGGRRDNEQFF.

This clonotype appeared many times. V usage is TRBV28 and J usage is TRBJ2-1, with a weak D call TRBD1 (7 bases). The V end was cut by 4 bases, the J end by 6 bases, with 19 bases between. The CDR3 spans 16 residues. Germline values: CDR1 MDHEN, CDR2 SYDVKM. CDR3 loop: CASSSPRGADSNEQFF. For the CDR3, the DNA is TGTGCCAGCAGTTCCCCCAGGGGGGCGGATTCCAATGAGCAGTTCTTC.